The present T cell receptor beta chain was sequenced within a study of blood T cells in healthy people across ages. The authors ran a second PCR of roughly 6 to 11 cycles using a sample-barcoded 5' primer and a J-beta primer mix. MiXCR was run by TCRdb on the 5' RACE reads, yielding one entry per CDR3 protein. Of some 1,800,000 distinct CDR3 sequences listed, more than 35% were seen once; the top ten hold more than 20%. Germline CDR1 SGHTA, CDR2 FQGNSA. CDR3 length equals 14 residues. After removal of 7 bases from V and 4 bases from J, the junction contained 7 bases not matched to a gene. This clonotype was counted a few times.

The clonotype originates from a human donor in good health. The chain is built from TRBV7-2 and TRBJ2-7, with 10 bases identical to TRBD2. The sample was blood. The CDR3 sequence is CASKSSGGGYEQYF. In DNA, the CDR3 is TGTGCCAGCAAATCTAGCGGGGGCGGTTACGAGCAGTACTTC.